This record looks at one TCR beta chain sequence and its context. Which antigen it targets is not known. Base qualities were left out, and no much larger clone turns up one base away. Genomic DNA was extracted from sorted cells with the QIAGEN DNeasy Blood and Tissue Kit for TCRbeta CDR3 sequencing. High-throughput TCRbeta CDR3 sequencing was carried out commercially through immunoSEQ, with PCR amplification with bias correction and internal controls included. The paper's data handling went like this. A unique productive TCRbeta sequence was defined by the CDR3 nucleotide sequence when primers matched, and otherwise by the CDR3 amino acid sequence together with the Vbeta and Jbeta genes. Donor-reactive sequences were defined as at least 5-fold expanded in CFSE-low cells versus unstimulated cells, with frequency of at least 0.01% in CFSE-low cells. Repertoire divergence was quantified by Jensen-Shannon divergence using the top 100 TCRbeta sequences ranked by frequency. When a sample had multiple sequencing runs, each run was corrected for sorting error separately and the runs were then pooled. TCRdb took this table from immuneACCESS and kept in-frame rearrangements with V and J called. Such tables lack part of the clones; where checked against another copy, unresolved V genes explain under half of the gap, and the rest is unexplained. V, J and clone size are those of that table, while D and trimming were read from the DNA. This sample has about 44,000 clones in its table, and nearly 97% of those were observed once. Jointly, the top ten make up 0.37% of the sample.

Blood from healthy controls was obtained either as purchased buffy coats or from healthy volunteers. Healthy control blood was processed by Ficoll density gradient to PBMCs and cryopreserved; patient PBMCs were collected before and after transplant. This sample was taken from a study of Tregs in tolerant kidney transplant recipients (dated by TCRdb to between 2018 and 2020). Study-wide context: Other Treg samples came from an approximately 3-day mixed lymphocyte reaction with belatacept, some followed by a roughly 5-day donor restimulation, before sorting recipient CD4+CD25+CD127- cells. During sorting of primary belatacept mixed lymphocyte reaction cultures, recipient cells were distinguished from donor cells with antibodies. The study applied TCRbeta sequencing to find donor-specific regulatory T cells before combined kidney and bone marrow transplantation and then followed those same cells after transplant. TCRbeta repertoire sequencing was used in 3 healthy controls to compare several methods for expanding Tregs specific for an allogeneic donor. General study outcomes and caveats: Because only a small number of patients were included, the study had limitations, and the results will need to be validated in larger populations as well as under other immunosuppression protocols. Expanding Tregs with activated donor B cells appeared to identify the most biologically relevant and donor-specific TCRbeta repertoire. Biological reproducibility was not directly assessed, although technical replication error appeared to be minimal.

The sequence came from a human donor in good health. Sequencing was performed on Tregs from blood cultured with allogeneic cells.

The DNA sequence is TGCGCCAGCAAGATCAAGGGTAGCGGGGGAGGGGGTGAGCAGTTCTTC. It specifies CASKIKGSGGGGEQFF. Rearrangement joined TRBV10-2 to TRBJ2-1; TRBD2 agrees with 9 junctional bases. V ends up 7 bases short and J 9 bases short, with an unmatched junction base count of 16. CDR1 and CDR2 are read off the germline V gene as WSHSY and SAAADI. The CDR3 starts with the cysteine, ends with the phenylalanine, and has 16 residues. Just the 48-base CDR3 DNA is kept, in frame starting at base 1.